This TCR beta chain was obtained from a study of blood T cell repertoires in COVID-19. Overall study context: COVID-19 samples from acute and convalescent phases originated in the United States, Italy and Spain.

All enrollees were roughly 18 to 89 years old and from roughly 22 US areas. Per the authors' pipeline: By means of reference gene primer amplification, nucleated cell counts were estimated. Sequencing used immunoSEQ multiplex PCR; TCRdb keeps in-frame clones, though not all of them. V, J and clone size derive from that table, while D and trimming were established from the DNA sequence. The table lists 150,000 to 200,000 clones, about 90% of them singletons, with around 6.5% in the top ten. This receptor was taken from a woman between 50 and 59 years old who had recovered from COVID-19. The sample consisted of PBMCs or T cells enriched from blood (not recorded which).

CDR3: CASSDRDRASYEQYF. CDR3 coding DNA: TGTGCCAGCAGCGACCGGGACAGGGCCTCCTACGAGCAGTACTTC. The chain recombines TRBV9 with TRBJ2-7; 9 bases line up with TRBD1. V was pared by 3 bases and J by 0 bases, with 4 bases of the junction left unmatched. Germline V gene lookup returns CDR1 SGDLS and CDR2 YYNGEE. The CDR3 extends over 15 amino acids.